Listed below are T cell receptor beta chains from one sample, sequenced in a study of early T cells in non-severe SARS-CoV-2 infection. TCRdb itself ran the 5' RACE reads through MiXCR, one entry per CDR3 protein. The sample gives some 60,000 distinct CDR3 sequences, around an eighth of which show up once; roughly 3.1% is in the top ten. Sequencing was done on a sample of whole blood. The source is an adult who was a healthcare worker with PCR-confirmed SARS-CoV-2 infection or an uninfected control (not recorded which). Each CDR3 is given without its conserved first and last residue. Only some rows state a clone size, as once, few, many or a class for expanded clones.

CDR3 protein,V gene,clone size,J gene
ASSTSGVATYEQY,TRBV28,many,TRBJ2-7
SVEGEGPEQY,TRBV29-1,.,TRBJ2-7
ASTDWGITQPQH,TRBV19,few,TRBJ1-5
ATSDPGLLGSHEQY,TRBV24-1,few,TRBJ2-7
ASSLNSPQGYT,TRBV27,.,TRBJ1-2
SARRRGEQETQY,TRBV20-1,many,TRBJ2-5
ASGSETGGTIY,TRBV12-5,many,TRBJ1-3
ASSWGKSTGTTNEKLF,TRBV27,many,TRBJ1-4
ASSLERVGNEQF,TRBV5-1,few,TRBJ2-1
ASSQTSTYGYT,TRBV12-3/TRBV12-4,many,TRBJ1-2
ASGPTMKQF,TRBV19,many,TRBJ2-1
ASSPVVGGSTYEQY,TRBV19,many,TRBJ2-7
ASSYRGFLGNEQF,TRBV7-2,many,TRBJ2-1
SVEVLDSNIQY,TRBV29-1,many,TRBJ2-4
ASSQIGEHLNYGYT,TRBV14,.,TRBJ1-2
ASSPRRN,TRBV5-5,few,TRBJ2-3
ASTPPGSYLNTDTQY,TRBV28,once,TRBJ2-3
ASSGGSGNTEAF,TRBV5-1,many,TRBJ1-1
SGGQGQRGYT,TRBV29-1,many,TRBJ1-2
SASRTNTEAF,TRBV20-1,many,TRBJ1-1
ASSLGAPAYNEQF,TRBV5-5,many,TRBJ2-1
ASSSDRPPSHNEQF,TRBV18,many,TRBJ2-1
ASSLPGTGIYEQY,TRBV11-2,.,TRBJ2-7
ASSLPGRKLNTEAF,TRBV5-6,few,TRBJ1-1
ASSPSSGYGYT,TRBV5-8,few,TRBJ1-2
SARDGSDYGYT,TRBV20-1,many,TRBJ1-2
ASSPTFSGGQETQY,TRBV4-1,few,TRBJ2-5
ASSPPGQGVSPLH,TRBV4-1,.,TRBJ1-6
ASSYSNSAGASADTQY,TRBV6-6,many,TRBJ2-3